What follows are 29 T cell receptor beta chains derived from one specimen sequenced in a study of beta chain features in type 1 diabetes. Expressed TCRB transcripts were sequenced, since all the RNA that had been isolated was reverse transcribed. Produced via immunoSEQ multiplex PCR; TCRdb's table is partial and in-frame only. Among 120,000 to 150,000 clones listed, roughly 48% were seen once. What was sequenced was Tregs from blood. Receptors originate from a man between 18 and 35 years old in good health.

The chain uses TRBV7-2 and TRBJ2-5; D may be TRBD1 (6 bases). Trimming pared 5 bases from V and 3 bases from J, leaving 13 bases between. Germline V lookup: CDR1 SGHTA, CDR2 FQGNSA. The CDR3 contains 14 residues. CDR3 bases: TGTGCCAGCAGCCAACTATCAGGGGAAGAGACCCAGTACTTC. Translated: CASSQLSGEETQYF.

The chain joins TRBV15 to TRBJ1-5, with a possible D match to TRBD1 (6 bases). Trimming pared 3 bases from V and 2 bases from J, leaving 11 bases between. The germline V gene has CDR1 LNHNV and CDR2 YYDKDF (reference sequence). The CDR3 is made up of 15 amino acids. The chain's CDR3 is CATSSYRAGNQPQHF. In DNA form, the CDR3 reads TGTGCCACCAGCAGCTACAGGGCTGGCAATCAGCCCCAGCATTTT. Supplemented by reference TRBV15 and TRBJ1-5, the full variable domain reads DAMVIQNPRYQVTQFGKPVTLSCSQTLNHNVMYWYQQKSSQAPKLLFHYYDKDFNNEADTPDNFQSRRPNTSFCFLDIRSPGLGDTAMYLCATSSYRAGNQPQHFGDGTRLSIL.

The CDR3 spells CASSYGTSGRSYNEQFF. The CDR3 coding sequence is TGTGCCAGCAGTTACGGGACTAGCGGGAGGTCCTACAATGAGCAGTTCTTC. The V gene is TRBV27, the J gene TRBJ2-1; 15 positions match TRBD2. The germline V gene encodes CDR1 MNHEY and CDR2 SMNVEV (reference sequence). The ends lost 4 bases at V and 1 base at J; junction bases unmatched: 2. The CDR3 runs 17 residues.

This clone was seen only a few times. The CDR3 DNA reads as TGTGCCAGCAGCTCCTTCACAGATACGCAGTATTTT. Translated, it gives CASSSFTDTQYF. The chain joins TRBV11-2 to TRBJ2-3, with D uncertain. V was clipped by 4 bases and J by 2 bases, with 4 bases between them. Per germline, CDR1 SGHAT and CDR2 FQNNGV. CDR3 length: 12 amino acids.

As DNA, the CDR3 is TGTGCCAGTAGTATTGAACAGGGGGTTTTCCAGCCCCAGCATTTT. It specifies CASSIEQGVFQPQHF. The gene calls are TRBV19 and TRBJ1-5, with 8 bases fitting TRBD1. V lost 3 bases to trimming and J lost 7 bases; unmatched junction nucleotides: 8. Germline values: CDR1 LNHDA, CDR2 SQIVND (reference sequence). CDR3 length equals 15 residues.

This clone was counted once. The genes are TRBV5-1 and TRBJ2-6, with D maybe TRBD1 (6 bases). Germline values: CDR1 SGHRS, CDR2 YFSETQ. V lost 2 bases, J lost 4 bases, and 10 bases lay in between. The CDR3 extends over 15 amino acids. The CDR3 loop is CASSFSGDGANVLTF. CDR3 nucleotides: TGCGCCAGCAGCTTTTCAGGGGACGGGGCCAACGTCCTGACTTTC.

The chain couples TRBV30 to TRBJ2-5, with TRBD1 matching 11 bases. CDR1 is GTSNPN, CDR2 SVGIG, per germline (reference sequence). The CDR3 is 13 amino acids. V dropped 7 bases and J dropped 5; count of bases not matched to a gene: 6. The CDR3 protein is CASDRGRKETQYF. CDR3 DNA sequence: TGTGCCTCGGACAGGGGGCGCAAGGAGACCCAGTACTTC.

This clone was detected only a few times. The chain employs TRBV7-8 and TRBJ2-1; D possibly corresponds to TRBD1 (5 bases). The germline gives CDR1 SGHVS, CDR2 FQNEAQ. This CDR3 region has 17 residues. V gave up 5 bases and J gave up 4 bases, with 21 bases separating them. The CDR3 DNA reads TGTGCCAGCAGCCCTCTAATAAAGGGGCTCCTGTACAATGAGCAGTTCTTC. Its protein is CASSPLIKGLLYNEQFF.

This chain uses TRBV7-9 with TRBJ2-7; D is ambiguous. With 5 bases removed from V and 4 bases from J, the gap between germline ends came to 6 bases. The CDR3 loop spans 11 amino acids. CDR1 and CDR2 (germline): SEHNR, FQNEAQ (reference sequence). This chain's CDR3 is CASSLFYEQYF. The CDR3 DNA is TGTGCCAGCAGCCTCTTTTACGAGCAGTACTTC.

This clone appeared a few times. This chain connects TRBV28 to TRBJ2-7, with 8 bases identical to TRBD2. Germline V gene sequence: CDR1 MDHEN, CDR2 SYDVKM. Germline trimming cut 6 bases from V and 2 bases from J; bases unmatched to any gene: 3. The CDR3 is 13 amino acids. CDR3 in DNA: TGTGCCAGCAGACGCGGGGGGACCTACGAGCAGTACTTC. Translating gives CASRRGGTYEQYF.

V usage is TRBV5-6 and J usage is TRBJ1-1; TRBD1 matches at 9 bases. The CDR3 runs to 15 residues. V was clipped by 2 bases and J by 3 bases; unmatched bases: 5. Germline V gene sequence: CDR1 SGHDT, CDR2 YYEEEE. Here the CDR3 DNA reads TGTGCCAGCAGCTTTCCCTGGACAGGGGACACTGAAGCTTTCTTT. Translated: CASSFPWTGDTEAFF.

This clone was observed a handful of times. Relative to the germline gene, one junction end is altered; a read error may explain this. In DNA, the CDR3 is TGTGCCAGCAGATTGGGGAGGGGTGGGAACATTCAGTACTTC. Amino acid sequence: CASRLGRGGNIQYF. The rearrangement links TRBV5-4 to TRBJ2-4, with TRBD2 matching 7 bases. The germline V gene has CDR1 SGHNT and CDR2 YYREEE (reference sequence). CDR3 length: 14 amino acids.

As concerns this clone: An end of the junction differs from the germline gene, which may be a read error. V usage is TRBV28 and J usage is TRBJ2-7; TRBD1 is a possible D gene (5 bases). Germline lookup yields CDR1 MDHEN and CDR2 SYDVKM. This CDR3 region has 13 residues. The CDR3: CASSSPLETDSHF. In DNA form, the CDR3 reads TGTGCCAGCAGTTCCCCTCTAGAGACAGACTCCCACTTC.

This sequence joins TRBV10-3 and TRBJ2-7; possible D gene TRBD2, 6 bases. CDR1 is ENHRY, CDR2 SYGVKD, per germline. This CDR3 is built from 13 residues. Trimming cost V 10 bases and J 2 bases, with 15 bases left between them. CDR3 sequence (DNA): TGTGCCACCACCGCGGGGTATCCCTACGAGCAGTACTTC. Translating gives CATTAGYPYEQYF.

As concerns this clone: Other DNA variants within this sample encode the same CDR3. V is TRBV7-9 and J is TRBJ2-2; D is unclear. CDR3 length: 14 residues. The germline gives CDR1 SEHNR, CDR2 FQNEAQ (reference sequence). Trimming removed 0 bases from V and 1 base from J, with 3 bases in between. The CDR3 region has the DNA TGTGCCAGCAGCTTAGCCCGGAACACCGGGGAGCTGTTTTTT. Its protein product is CASSLARNTGELFF.

The V call is TRBV7-9, the J call TRBJ1-1, with 8 positions matching TRBD1. Germline V gene lookup returns CDR1 SEHNR and CDR2 FQNEAQ (reference sequence). The CDR3 spans 15 residues. Trimming cost V 3 bases and J 5 bases; bases outside gene matches: 8. The DNA for the CDR3 is TGTGCCAGCAGCTTTAGGTGGCAGGGGGCGACTGAAGCTTTCTTT. Its protein is CASSFRWQGATEAFF.

In its sample, this clone was seen a few times. The rearrangement joins TRBV18 to TRBJ2-6; D unclear. The ends were cut back, 5 bases at V and 0 bases at J, with 8 bases in the middle. CDR1 KGHSH and CDR2 LQKENI come from the germline V gene. CDR3 size: 15 residues. The CDR3 coding sequence is TGTGCCAGCTCAGCGTTCGGCTCTGGGGCCAACGTCCTGACTTTC. It specifies CASSAFGSGANVLTF.

The table lists this clone with a few counts. Written as DNA, the CDR3 is TGTGCCAGTAGCGCCCGAGCCGCGCAGTATTTT. It specifies CASSARAAQYF. The J gene is TRBJ2-3, the V gene TRBV19, with D unresolved. CDR1 is LNHDA, CDR2 SQIVND, per germline (reference sequence). The ends were cut back, 6 bases at V and 10 bases at J, with 11 bases in the middle. The CDR3 has 11 residues.

The J gene is TRBJ2-7, the V gene TRBV2, with D unresolved. Per germline, CDR1 SNHLY and CDR2 FYNNEI. The CDR3 length is 12 residues. Trimming removed 2 bases from V and 3 bases from J, with 5 bases in between. The CDR3 protein is CASSERHYEQYF. Here the CDR3 DNA reads TGTGCCAGCAGTGAAAGACACTACGAGCAGTACTTC.

V usage is TRBV9 and J usage is TRBJ2-1; perhaps TRBD2 as D (6 bases). The CDR3 consists of 16 residues. The ends were cut back, 3 bases at V and 2 bases at J, with 15 bases in the middle. Germline V gene data show CDR1 as SGDLS and CDR2 as YYNGEE. The CDR3 spells CASSATGEMAYNEQFF. In DNA, the CDR3 is TGTGCCAGCAGCGCGACGGGGGAGATGGCCTACAATGAGCAGTTCTTC.

This clone was counted only a few times. The J gene is TRBJ2-7, the V gene TRBV7-3; 8 bases map to TRBD2. Germline values: CDR1 SGHTA, CDR2 FQGTGA. Trimming took 3 bases from V and 1 from J; bases not matched to a gene: 5. The CDR3 length is 15 residues. The CDR3 is CASSFRPGGSYEQYF. The CDR3, as DNA: TGTGCCAGCAGCTTCCGTCCGGGAGGGTCCTACGAGCAGTACTTC.

The chain combines TRBV27 with TRBJ2-3; 8 bases map to TRBD2. V gave up 6 bases and J gave up 6 bases; unmatched junction bases: 11. Germline V lookup: CDR1 MNHEY, CDR2 SMNVEV (reference sequence). This CDR3 contains 15 residues. The CDR3 is CASSPAGGFLDTQYF. CDR3 bases: TGTGCCAGCAGCCCCGCGGGGGGTTTTTTGGATACGCAGTATTTT.

DNA of the CDR3: TGTGCCAGCAGTGGACAGGGGACCAACGTCCTGACTTTC. Translating gives CASSGQGTNVLTF. The rearrangement links TRBV28 to TRBJ2-6; 9 bases agree with TRBD1. The length of the CDR3 is 13 residues. Trimming took 5 bases from V and 8 from J; bases not matched to a gene: 1. The germline gives CDR1 MDHEN, CDR2 SYDVKM.

This clone was seen once. This chain joins TRBV5-5 and TRBJ2-1, with 13 bases fitting TRBD2. Trimming took 2 bases from V and 5 from J; bases not matched to a gene: 7. The germline CDR1 and CDR2 sequences are SGHKS and YYEKEE (reference sequence). The CDR3 covers 17 residues. This chain's CDR3 is CASSFRLAGGKNNEQFF. The CDR3 coding sequence is TGTGCCAGCAGCTTTCGACTAGCGGGAGGCAAAAACAATGAGCAGTTCTTC.

The CDR3 here is CASSYSTGGQETQYF. The CDR3 bases are TGTGCCAGCAGTTACTCCACAGGGGGCCAAGAGACCCAGTACTTC. The V call is TRBV6-5, the J call TRBJ2-5; 8 bases match TRBD1. Germline assignment: CDR1 MNHEY and CDR2 SVGAGI. Trimming took 0 bases from V and 1 from J; bases not matched to a gene: 1. CDR3 length equals 15 residues.

The chain couples TRBV5-1 to TRBJ2-1; D uncertain. Germline V gives CDR1 SGHRS, CDR2 YFSETQ. The CDR3 consists of 15 residues. The V and J ends lost 1 base and 3 bases respectively, with 11 bases between them. CDR3 DNA sequence: TGCGCCAGCAGCTTGACGTCGCGGAGCTACAATGAGCAGTTCTTC. It codes for CASSLTSRSYNEQFF.

J is TRBJ1-2 and V is TRBV10-3; D is ambiguous. The germline V and J ends were trimmed by 6 bases and 6 bases, with 17 bases remaining between them. The CDR3 is 14 residues long. Germline CDR1 reads ENHRY; CDR2 reads SYGVKD. The chain's CDR3 is CAIREGAGENGYTF. The CDR3 DNA sequence: TGTGCCATCAGGGAGGGTGCAGGCGAGAATGGCTACACCTTC.

This chain connects TRBV11-1 to TRBJ1-2; 8 positions match TRBD1. V gave up 6 bases and J gave up 13 bases; unmatched junction bases: 10. The CDR3 spans 12 residues. The germline V gene has CDR1 SGHAT and CDR2 FQDESV (reference sequence). CDR3 coding DNA: TGTGCCAGCAGTTTGACAGGGGAAGCTTTCACCTTC. Translating it yields CASSLTGEAFTF.

The chain couples TRBV11-2 to TRBJ2-3, with TRBD2 identical over 7 bases. The germline CDR1 and CDR2 sequences are SGHAT and FQNNGV. The CDR3 sequence is 14 residues long. V trimming: 5 bases; J trimming: 0 bases; junction bases outside the gene matches: 2. Here the CDR3 reads CASSNSGSTDTQYF. Here the CDR3 DNA reads TGTGCCAGCAGCAATAGCGGGAGCACAGATACGCAGTATTTT.